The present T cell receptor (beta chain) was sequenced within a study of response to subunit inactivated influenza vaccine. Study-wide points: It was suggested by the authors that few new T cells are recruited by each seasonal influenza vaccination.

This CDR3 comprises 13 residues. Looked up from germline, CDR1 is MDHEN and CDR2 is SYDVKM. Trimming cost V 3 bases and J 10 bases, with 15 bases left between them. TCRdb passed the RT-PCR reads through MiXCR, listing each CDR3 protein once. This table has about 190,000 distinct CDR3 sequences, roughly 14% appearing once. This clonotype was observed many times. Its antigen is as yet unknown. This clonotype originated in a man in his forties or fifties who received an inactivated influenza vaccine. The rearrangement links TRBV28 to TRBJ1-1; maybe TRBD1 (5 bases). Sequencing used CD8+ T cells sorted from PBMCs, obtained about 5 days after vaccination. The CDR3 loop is CASSFDLTVRAFF. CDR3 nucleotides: TGTGCCAGCAGTTTTGACCTGACAGTGAGAGCTTTCTTT. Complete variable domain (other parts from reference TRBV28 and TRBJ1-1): DVKVTQSSRYLVKRTGEKVFLECVQDMDHENMFWYRQDPGLGLRLIYFSYDVKMKEKGDIPEGYSVSREKKERFSLILESASTNQTSMYLCASSFDLTVRAFFGQGTRLTVV.